The 16 T cell receptor beta chains below all came from one sample that was sequenced in a study of beta chain features in type 1 diabetes. Study-wide results and limits: In every one of the four CD4+ subsets, TCRB CDR3s were moderately but significantly shorter in Type 1 diabetes patients.

The isolated RNA, all of it, was reverse transcribed, so expressed TCRB transcripts were what got sequenced. Produced via immunoSEQ multiplex PCR; TCRdb's table is partial and in-frame only. The data show around 650,000 clones, under 15% seen once. These receptors' targets are unknown. The sequenced sample was naive CD4+ T cells from blood. These receptors originate from a man in his thirties or forties with type 1 diabetes.

This clone came up a few times. The chain joins TRBV5-4 to TRBJ1-2; 7 bases are shared with TRBD1. This CDR3 has 16 amino acids. Germline lookup yields CDR1 SGHNT and CDR2 YYREEE (reference sequence). V was clipped by 4 bases and J by 5 bases; unmatched bases: 14. In DNA, the CDR3 is TGTGCCAGCAGCAGACAGGGTGATCTTGGCTCTTATGGCTACACCTTC. Encoded protein: CASSRQGDLGSYGYTF.

This clone came up a few times. V usage is TRBV18 and J usage is TRBJ2-7; TRBD2 matches at 12 bases. The germline V gene encodes CDR1 KGHSH and CDR2 LQKENI. J gave up 3 bases and V 6 bases, and 6 bases lay outside the gene matches. The length of the CDR3 is 15 residues. The CDR3 DNA sequence: TGTGCCAGCTCCCCCGGACTAGCGGGGAGCTACGAGCAGTACTTC. It encodes CASSPGLAGSYEQYF.

A few counts support this clone. The V gene is TRBV14, the J gene TRBJ1-5; a possible D gene is TRBD1 (6 bases). Trimming stripped 0 bases from V and 7 bases from J, with 13 bases between. The CDR3 has 15 amino acids. Germline values: CDR1 SGHDN, CDR2 FVKESK. The CDR3 DNA reads as TGTGCCAGCAGCCAAGAGTGGAACAGGGCCCAGCCCCAGCATTTT. Translation gives CASSQEWNRAQPQHF.

The V and J genes are TRBV2 and TRBJ1-1, with D maybe TRBD1 (6 bases). This CDR3 has 12 residues. CDR1 SNHLY and CDR2 FYNNEI come from the germline V gene. The ends were cut back, 6 bases at V and 1 base at J, with 6 bases in the middle. CDR3 in amino acids: CASRDRNTEAFF. The DNA for the CDR3 is TGTGCCAGCAGGGACAGGAACACTGAAGCTTTCTTT. Supplemented by reference TRBV2 and TRBJ1-1, the full variable domain reads EPEVTQTPSHQVTQMGQEVILRCVPISNHLYFYWYRQILGQKVEFLVSFYNNEISEKSEIFDDQFSVERPDGSNFTLKIRSTKLEDSAMYFCASRDRNTEAFFGQGTRLTVV.

A note on this clone: The same CDR3 can be traced to other DNA sequences in this sample. This chain connects TRBV5-1 to TRBJ2-6, with unresolved D. The V end was cut by 4 bases, the J end by 4 bases, with 12 bases between. The CDR3 extends over 15 amino acids. Germline values: CDR1 SGHRS, CDR2 YFSETQ. In nucleotides, the CDR3 is TGCGCCAGCAGCCTTCCGGGCAGCGGGGCCAACGTCCTGACTTTC. Protein product: CASSLPGSGANVLTF.

This clone has only a few counts. Other DNA sequences within the sample encode an identical CDR3. CDR3 residues: CASSYRGLNEQFF. The CDR3 coding sequence is TGTGCCAGCAGTTATCGCGGCCTCAATGAGCAGTTCTTC. V is TRBV6-5 and J is TRBJ2-1; D not resolved. The V end was cut by 3 bases, the J end by 6 bases, with 9 bases between. This CDR3 region has 13 residues. The germline gives CDR1 MNHEY, CDR2 SVGAGI.

This clone was counted a few times. The rearrangement links TRBV19 to TRBJ1-3; 9 nucleotides align to TRBD1. The V segment lost 8 bases and the J segment 4 bases; nucleotides outside the gene matches: 9. Germline V gene sequence: CDR1 LNHDA, CDR2 SQIVND (reference sequence). CDR3 size: 15 residues. The CDR3 bases are TGTGCCAGTCAGCCCGGGACAGGGTACGGAAACACCATATATTTT. Amino acid sequence: CASQPGTGYGNTIYF.

V and J are TRBV6-6 and TRBJ1-2; D gene uncertain. Trimming left V 5 bases short and J 2 bases short, with 12 bases between. Germline CDR1 reads MNHNY; CDR2 reads SVGAGI (reference sequence). The CDR3 contains 14 residues. CDR3 sequence (DNA): TGTGCCAGCAGTGACGGACGGGCGAACTATGGCTACACCTTC. It is translated as CASSDGRANYGYTF.

This clone turned up a few times. Other DNA sequences within the sample encode an identical CDR3. The chain employs TRBV7-2 and TRBJ2-5; D is unclear. Trimming removed 3 bases at V and 2 bases at J, with 4 bases between. Germline V CDR1 and CDR2: SGHTA, FQGNSA. The CDR3 is 12 amino acids. This chain's CDR3 is CASSFGQETQYF. CDR3 sequence (DNA): TGTGCCAGCAGCTTCGGACAAGAGACCCAGTACTTC.

This clone was seen a few times. The chain has TRBV9 and TRBJ1-5; D call uncertain. Per germline, CDR1 SGDLS and CDR2 YYNGEE. This CDR3 comprises 17 residues. V lost 0 bases, J lost 7 bases, and 20 bases lay in between. In DNA form, the CDR3 reads TGTGCCAGCAGCGTAGGACAACCAAGAAGGGTGTTACAGCCCCAGCATTTT. This gives the protein CASSVGQPRRVLQPQHF.

This clone was detected a few times. The V call is TRBV4-2, the J call TRBJ1-5; 8 bases agree with TRBD1. Germline CDR1 and CDR2: LGHNA and YNFKEQ. The CDR3 consists of 17 residues. The junction had 9 bases not matched to a gene; V was cut back by 3 bases and J by 2 bases. CDR3: CASSQTGDSYGNQPQHF. The CDR3 DNA sequence: TGTGCCAGCAGCCAGACAGGGGACAGTTATGGCAATCAGCCCCAGCATTTT.

This clone was found a few times. This chain links TRBV18 with TRBJ2-7; 9 bases map to TRBD2. The V gene's germline CDR1 is KGHSH and CDR2 LQKENI. This CDR3 is 17 amino acids long. V shed 1 base, J shed 6 bases, and the junction held 13 bases outside the gene matches. The CDR3 region has the DNA TGTGCCAGCTCACCACGGGCTAGCGGGGATATCAAGGGCGAGCAGTACTTC. Amino acid sequence: CASSPRASGDIKGEQYF.

This clone was seen more than once but under ten times. This chain joins TRBV7-2 and TRBJ1-1; D call uncertain. Trimming took off 5 bases at V and 6 bases at J, with 16 bases between the two ends. Germline V gene data show CDR1 as SGHTA and CDR2 as FQGNSA. This CDR3 spans 14 amino acids. The CDR3 here is CASSPPSGRAEAFF. CDR3 sequence (DNA): TGTGCCAGCAGCCCCCCATCCGGTCGGGCTGAAGCTTTCTTT. The entire variable domain, with the rest obtained from reference TRBV7-2 and TRBJ1-1, is as follows: GAGVSQSPSNKVTEKGKDVELRCDPISGHTALYWYRQSLGQGLEFLIYFQGNSAPDKSGLPSDRFSAERTGGSVSTLTIQRTQQEDSAVYLCASSPPSGRAEAFFGQGTRLTVV.

This clone appeared a few times. Other DNA sequences within the sample encode an identical CDR3. This chain joins TRBV5-1 and TRBJ2-3; no clear D gene. The germline gives CDR1 SGHRS, CDR2 YFSETQ. Trimming stripped 2 bases from V and 4 bases from J, with 5 bases between. The CDR3 is 12 residues long. CDR3 loop: CASSLVPDTQYF. CDR3 DNA: TGCGCCAGCAGCTTAGTGCCAGATACGCAGTATTTT.

The CDR3 coding sequence is TGTGCCAGCAGTTCAACAACGGAACCTCAGTACTTC. It yields the protein CASSSTTEPQYF. The V gene is TRBV28, the J gene TRBJ2-4; D is uncertain. The CDR3 is 12 residues long. CDR1 MDHEN and CDR2 SYDVKM come from the germline V gene. V was clipped by 4 bases and J by 12 bases, with 13 bases between them.

This clone has just a few counts. Other DNA variants within this sample encode the same CDR3. This chain uses TRBV7-2 with TRBJ1-5; D is perhaps TRBD1 (5 bases). CDR1 SGHTA and CDR2 FQGNSA come from the germline V gene. The CDR3 spans 15 residues. Trimming left V 0 bases short and J 2 bases short, with 8 bases between. The CDR3 loop reads CASSLAGGGNQPQHF. DNA of the CDR3: TGTGCCAGCAGCTTAGCTGGGGGTGGCAATCAGCCCCAGCATTTT.